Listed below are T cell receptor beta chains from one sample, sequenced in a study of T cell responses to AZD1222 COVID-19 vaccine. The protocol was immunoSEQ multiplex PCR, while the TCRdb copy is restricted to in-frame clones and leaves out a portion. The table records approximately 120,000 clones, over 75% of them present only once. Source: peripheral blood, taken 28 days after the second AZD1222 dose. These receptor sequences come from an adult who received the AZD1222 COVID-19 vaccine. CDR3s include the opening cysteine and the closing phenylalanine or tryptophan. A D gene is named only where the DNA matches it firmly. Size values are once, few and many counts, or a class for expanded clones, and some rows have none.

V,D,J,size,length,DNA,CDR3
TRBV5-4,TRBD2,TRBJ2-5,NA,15,TGTGCCAGCAGCCTCGGGACTAGCGGGTTAGAGACCCAGTACTTC,CASSLGTSGLETQYF
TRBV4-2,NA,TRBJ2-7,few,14,TGTGCCAGCAGCGAAGGGTTCATAGGTTACGAGCAGTACTTC,CASSEGFIGYEQYF
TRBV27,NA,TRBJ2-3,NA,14,TGTGCCAGCAGTTTGGGACTTCTCACAGATACGCAGTATTTT,CASSLGLLTDTQYF
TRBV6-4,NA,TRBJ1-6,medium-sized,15,TGTGCCAGCAGTGACTCGTCGTCGGGGAATTCACCCCTCCACTTT,CASSDSSSGNSPLHF
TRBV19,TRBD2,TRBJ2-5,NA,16,TGTGCCAGTAGTCGCCGACTAGCGGGAGGCCATGGGACCCAGTACTTC,CASSRRLAGGHGTQYF
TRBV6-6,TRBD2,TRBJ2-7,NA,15,TGTGCCAGCAGTTACTCGGGCGGGAGCACGGACGAGCAGTACTTC,CASSYSGGSTDEQYF
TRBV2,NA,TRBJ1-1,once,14,TGTGCCAGCAGTGATCCTGCAGACAACACTGAAGCTTTCTTT,CASSDPADNTEAFF
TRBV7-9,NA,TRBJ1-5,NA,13,TGTGCCAGCAGCTCGTGGGAGAGTCAGCCCCAGCATTTT,CASSSWESQPQHF
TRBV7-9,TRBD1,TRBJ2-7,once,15,TGTGCCAGTTCGGGACAGGGGGCTCCTGGGAACGAGCAGTACTTC,CASSGQGAPGNEQYF
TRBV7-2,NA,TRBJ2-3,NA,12,TGTGCCAGCAGCCCGTTCACAGATACGCAGTATTTT,CASSPFTDTQYF
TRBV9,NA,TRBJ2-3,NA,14,TGTGCCAGCAGCGTAATCGGGGCCGCAGATACGCAGTATTTT,CASSVIGAADTQYF
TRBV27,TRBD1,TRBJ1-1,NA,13,TGTGCCAGCAGTTCCAAAGACAGGGCTGAAGCTTTCTTT,CASSSKDRAEAFF
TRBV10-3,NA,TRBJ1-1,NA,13,TGTGCCATCAGTAGCGCCGCAAACACTGAAGCTTTCTTT,CAISSAANTEAFF
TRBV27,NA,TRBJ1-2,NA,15,TGTGCCAGCAGTTTACGGGGGGTGGAGTCGGGTGGCTACACCTTC,CASSLRGVESGGYTF
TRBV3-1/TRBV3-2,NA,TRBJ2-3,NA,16,TGTGCCAGCAGCCGAAAGGACAGTACTAGCACAGATACGCAGTATTTT,CASSRKDSTSTDTQYF
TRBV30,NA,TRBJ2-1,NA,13,TGTGCCTGGAGCGGCGGTTCCTACAATGAGCAGTTCTTC,CAWSGGSYNEQFF
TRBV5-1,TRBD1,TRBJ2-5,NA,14,TGCGCCAGCAGGGGGACAGGAAATCAAGAGACCCAGTACTTC,CASRGTGNQETQYF
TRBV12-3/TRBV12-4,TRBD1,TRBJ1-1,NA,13,TGTGCCAGCACCCCGGACAGGGACACTGAAGCTTTCTTT,CASTPDRDTEAFF
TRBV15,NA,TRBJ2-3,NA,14,TGTGCCACCAGCAGGCAGCGCCGCACAGATACGCAGTATTTT,CATSRQRRTDTQYF
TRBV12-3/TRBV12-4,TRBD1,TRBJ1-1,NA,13,TGTGCCAGCAGTCTCCAGGACAGGACTGAAGCTTTCTTT,CASSLQDRTEAFF
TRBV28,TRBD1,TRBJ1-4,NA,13,TGTGCCAGCAGCCGGGACAGAGGTGAAAAACTGTTTTTT,CASSRDRGEKLFF
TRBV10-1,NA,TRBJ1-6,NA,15,TGCGCCAGCAGCGAGGGGCGGCAGGGTAATTCACCCCTCCACTTT,CASSEGRQGNSPLHF
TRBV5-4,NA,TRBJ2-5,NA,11,TGTGCCAGCAGCTCCCAAGAGACCCAGTACTTC,CASSSQETQYF
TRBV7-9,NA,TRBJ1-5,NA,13,TGTGCCAGCAGTCGGGACGGAAATCAGCCCCAGCATTTT,CASSRDGNQPQHF
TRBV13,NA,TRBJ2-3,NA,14,TGTGCCAGCAGCCCGGACAAAACAATGGCTACGCAGTATTTT,CASSPDKTMATQYF
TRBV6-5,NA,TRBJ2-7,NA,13,TGTGCCAGCAGTACGGACGGAACCTACGAGCAGTACTTC,CASSTDGTYEQYF
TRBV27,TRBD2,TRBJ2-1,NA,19,TGTGCCAGCAGTTTGGGAGGCGGTACGGGACTAGTAGTGTCAAATGAGCAGTTCTTC,CASSLGGGTGLVVSNEQFF
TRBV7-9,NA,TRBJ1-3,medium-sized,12,TGTGCCAGCAGCTTAACTGGAAACACCATATATTTT,CASSLTGNTIYF
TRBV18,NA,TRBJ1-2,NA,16,TGTGCCAGCTCACTACTATCCGGTACAGTGGAGTTCGGGTACACCTTC,CASSLLSGTVEFGYTF
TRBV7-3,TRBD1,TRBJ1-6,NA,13,TGTGCCAGCGGACAGGGGGATAATTCACCCCTCCACTTT,CASGQGDNSPLHF
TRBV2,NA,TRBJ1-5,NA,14,TGTGCCAGCAGCCCCGGGTGGAACAATCAGCCCCAGCATTTT,CASSPGWNNQPQHF
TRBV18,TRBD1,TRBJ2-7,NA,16,TGTGCCAGCTCACCACAAACCGGGACAGGGCTCGACGAGCAGTACTTC,CASSPQTGTGLDEQYF
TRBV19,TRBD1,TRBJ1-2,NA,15,TGTGCCAGTAGTCCGCGGGACAGCCTGTTATATGGCTACACCTTC,CASSPRDSLLYGYTF
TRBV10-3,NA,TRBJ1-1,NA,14,TGTGCCATCAGGGGATCCGGATCTAACACTGAAGCTTTCTTT,CAIRGSGSNTEAFF
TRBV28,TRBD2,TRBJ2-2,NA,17,TGTGCCAGCAGTTTATGGTCCCTAGCGGGGGGGCCCGGGGAGCTGTTTTTT,CASSLWSLAGGPGELFF
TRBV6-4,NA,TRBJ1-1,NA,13,TGTGCCAGCAGTGAAGGGGAGAACACTGAAGCTTTCTTT,CASSEGENTEAFF
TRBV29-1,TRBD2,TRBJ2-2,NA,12,TGTATAGCGGGAGGTCACACCGGGGAGCTGTTTTTT,CIAGGHTGELFF